The present entry profiles one T cell receptor beta chain with its context. The germline V gene encodes CDR1 LGHNA and CDR2 YNFKEQ. J gave up 0 bases and V 2 bases, and 3 bases lay outside the gene matches. The CDR3 totals 15 residues. This specimen belongs to a study of blood T cell repertoires in COVID-19. Original processing notes: Scientists estimated how many nucleated cells there were by amplifying reference gene primers. The assay was immunoSEQ multiplex PCR, and TCRdb's table has in-frame clones only and misses some. V, J and clone size were drawn from that table, and D and trimming were deduced from the DNA. This table has about 63,000 clones, around 80% appearing once.

Sequenced material: peripheral blood. The chain carries TRBV4-2 and TRBJ2-7; 8 positions agree with TRBD2. This TCR derives from a human donor in a cohort sampled during active COVID-19. For the CDR3, the DNA is TGTGCCAGCAGCCAATCAGCGGGAGACTCCTACGAGCAGTACTTC. Translated, it gives CASSQSAGDSYEQYF.